The 18 T cell receptor beta chains below were found in one sample sequenced in a study of T cell responses to AZD1222 COVID-19 vaccine. Some clones are missing from TCRdb's copy, which holds only in-frame ones; the method was immunoSEQ multiplex PCR. The table records 100,000 or so clones, 70% to 90% of them present only once. The source material was peripheral blood, sampled on day 0 of AZD1222 vaccination. Receptors were obtained from an adult in good health.

The table lists this clone with a few counts. One end of the junction does not line up with germline, which may come from a read error. The chain joins TRBV27 to TRBJ2-7; no definite D call. The CDR3 runs 11 residues. Germline values: CDR1 MNHEY, CDR2 SMNVEV (reference sequence). This CDR3 is CASSARYAQYF. The CDR3 DNA sequence: TGTGCCAGCAGTGCAAGATACGCGCAGTACTTC.

The chain links TRBV28 to TRBJ2-1; D possibly corresponds to TRBD1 (6 bases). V was shortened by 5 bases and J by 7 bases, with 15 bases between the two germline ends. The CDR3 consists of 14 residues. Looked up from germline, CDR1 is MDHEN and CDR2 is SYDVKM. This CDR3 reads CASSQQGLVNEQFF. The CDR3 DNA follows: TGTGCCAGCAGTCAACAGGGTCTCGTTAATGAGCAGTTCTTC. Complete variable domain (other parts from reference TRBV28 and TRBJ2-1): DVKVTQSSRYLVKRTGEKVFLECVQDMDHENMFWYRQDPGLGLRLIYFSYDVKMKEKGDIPEGYSVSREKKERFSLILESASTNQTSMYLCASSQQGLVNEQFFGPGTRLTVL.

The chain has TRBV18 and TRBJ2-5; 9 nucleotides match TRBD1. Germline V gives CDR1 KGHSH, CDR2 LQKENI. The CDR3 runs to 16 residues. V lost 4 bases and J lost 0; bases outside the gene matches: 6. CDR3 loop: CASSQRTGDYQETQYF. DNA of the CDR3: TGTGCCAGCTCACAACGGACAGGGGACTACCAAGAGACCCAGTACTTC.

The V call is TRBV28, the J call TRBJ2-1; TRBD2 is a possible D gene (7 bases). The CDR3 runs to 14 residues. Trimming took off 8 bases at V and 9 bases at J, with 20 bases between the two ends. The V gene's germline CDR1 is MDHEN and CDR2 SYDVKM. Here the CDR3 DNA reads TGTGCCAGCCTAAGCTCCCGGGGGGCATCTGAGCAGTTCTTC. Translating gives CASLSSRGASEQFF.

V and J are TRBV5-1 and TRBJ1-4; TRBD1 matches at 7 bases. Germline CDR1 SGHRS, CDR2 YFSETQ. CDR3 size: 13 residues. The trim removed 6 bases at V and 7 bases at J, leaving 6 bases unmatched. The CDR3 loop reads CASTRDSGEKLFF. CDR3 DNA: TGCGCCAGCACCCGGGACAGTGGTGAAAAACTGTTTTTT. The full variable domain, in which reference TRBV5-1 and TRBJ1-4 provide the parts outside the CDR3, is KAGVTQTPRYLIKTRGQQVTLSCSPISGHRSVSWYQQTPGQGLQFLFEYFSETQRNKGNFPGRFSGRQFSNSRSEMNVSTLELGDSALYLCASTRDSGEKLFFGSGTQLSVL.

The V gene is TRBV6-5, the J gene TRBJ2-7; the match to TRBD2 covers 7 bases. Germline-derived CDR1 and CDR2 are MNHEY and SVGAGI. V dropped 0 bases and J dropped 4; count of bases not matched to a gene: 3. This CDR3 comprises 14 residues. CDR3 bases: TGTGCCAGCAGTTACTCCGGCGGGAGATACGAGCAGTACTTC. This translates into CASSYSGGRYEQYF.

V usage is TRBV24-1 and J usage is TRBJ2-1, with D possibly TRBD1 on 7 matching bases. CDR1 and CDR2 from the germline V gene are KGHDR and SFDVKD. This CDR3 is 16 amino acids long. The V and J ends lost 2 bases and 2 bases respectively, with 12 bases between them. The CDR3 DNA follows: TGTGCCACCAGTGATTCCCAGGGGGGCACCTACAATGAGCAGTTCTTC. This codes for CATSDSQGGTYNEQFF.

This sequence joins TRBV9 and TRBJ2-2; weak D call: TRBD1 (5 bases). Germline CDR1 and CDR2: SGDLS and YYNGEE. The length of the CDR3 is 14 residues. V was trimmed by 2 bases and J by 1 base, leaving 6 bases between them. This CDR3 reads CASSVTGNTGELFF. In DNA form, the CDR3 reads TGTGCCAGCAGCGTTACAGGGAACACCGGGGAGCTGTTTTTT.

The rearrangement uses TRBV5-1 and TRBJ1-1, with D possibly being TRBD1 (5 bases). Germline values: CDR1 SGHRS, CDR2 YFSETQ. Trimming took 0 bases from V and 5 from J, leaving 20 bases between them. The CDR3 sequence is 17 residues long. Written as DNA, the CDR3 is TGCGCCAGCAGCTTGGAGCTGGGGCAAGTAAAGTTGACTGAAGCTTTCTTT. Amino acid sequence: CASSLELGQVKLTEAFF.

The chain uses TRBV2 and TRBJ2-3; unclear D gene. This CDR3 is built from 13 residues. Between the trimmed V and J ends, which lost 8 bases and 5 bases, there was a span of 14 bases. Looked up from germline, CDR1 is SNHLY and CDR2 is FYNNEI. CDR3 coding DNA: TGTGCCAGCGGGCTGGGCCATGGAGATACGCAGTATTTT. It encodes CASGLGHGDTQYF.

V gene TRBV6-1 combines with J gene TRBJ2-7; D is uncertain. Germline CDR1 is MNHNS and CDR2 is SASEGT. The V end was cut by 3 bases, the J end by 7 bases, with 13 bases between. The CDR3 consists of 13 residues. This CDR3 is CASSESLVEEQYF. Here the CDR3 DNA reads TGTGCCAGCAGTGAGTCGTTAGTGGAAGAGCAGTACTTC.

The chain uses TRBV10-3 and TRBJ1-2, with a possible D match to TRBD1 (6 bases). Between the trimmed V and J ends, which lost 8 bases and 6 bases, there was a span of 16 bases. Germline CDR1 and CDR2: ENHRY and SYGVKD. There are 13 residues in the CDR3. CDR3 in amino acids: CAISETGVDGYTF. The CDR3 DNA is TGTGCCATCTCTGAGACAGGAGTAGATGGCTACACCTTC.

This sequence joins TRBV6-1 and TRBJ1-5, with TRBD1 identical over 7 bases. Germline V gene sequence: CDR1 MNHNS, CDR2 SASEGT. Trimming at V came to 1 base and at J to 4 bases, leaving 7 bases not matched to a gene. This CDR3 has 16 amino acids. This CDR3 is CASSEEGRGSNQPQHF. DNA for the CDR3: TGTGCCAGCAGTGAAGAGGGCAGGGGGTCGAATCAGCCCCAGCATTTT.

The CDR3 spells CASSVGWQAKGGYTF. The CDR3 nucleotides read TGTGCCAGCAGCGTAGGGTGGCAGGCCAAAGGGGGCTACACCTTC. The chain uses TRBV9 and TRBJ1-2, with D unresolved. CDR3 length: 15 amino acids. CDR1 is SGDLS, CDR2 YYNGEE, per germline. The V and J ends lost 0 bases and 8 bases respectively, with 17 bases between them.

A single count supports this clone. The V and J genes are TRBV19 and TRBJ1-6, with 8 bases lining up with TRBD1. The germline V gene has CDR1 LNHDA and CDR2 SQIVND (reference sequence). The CDR3 covers 14 residues. The V and J ends lost 5 bases and 9 bases, in that order; junction bases with no gene match: 6. CDR3 residues: CASSFGQGSSPLHF. As DNA, the CDR3 is TGTGCCAGTAGTTTTGGACAGGGCAGTTCACCCCTCCACTTT.

The count of this clone is one. J is TRBJ2-1 and V is TRBV24-1; D gene ambiguous. The germline V gene encodes CDR1 KGHDR and CDR2 SFDVKD. V dropped 0 bases and J dropped 9 bases, with 11 bases sitting between them. The CDR3 totals 14 residues. The CDR3 reads CATSDLELRSEQFF. DNA of the CDR3: TGTGCCACCAGTGATTTGGAGTTACGTAGTGAGCAGTTCTTC.

The V call is TRBV3-1 (or the pseudogene TRBV3-2), the J call TRBJ1-3; TRBD1 agrees at 7 bases. Trimming removed 4 bases from V and 2 bases from J; junction bases left unmatched: 17. Per germline, CDR1 LGHDT and CDR2 YNNKEL (reference sequence). The CDR3 has 19 residues. CDR3 in DNA: TGTGCCAGCAGCCCAGGGGGATGGGGAAGTGGGGGTCCTGGAAACACCATATATTTT. Amino acid sequence: CASSPGGWGSGGPGNTIYF.

In its sample, this clone was seen a few times. This chain joins TRBV29-1 and TRBJ1-5; 7 bases are shared with TRBD1. Trimming took 6 bases from V and 5 from J; bases not matched to a gene: 10. From germline, CDR1 is SQVTM and CDR2 ANQGSEA. CDR3 length equals 14 residues. CDR3 nucleotides: TGCAGCGTCGGTGGGACAGATCCTGATCAGCCCCAGCATTTT. As protein: CSVGGTDPDQPQHF. Variable domain in full (rest from reference TRBV29-1 and TRBJ1-5): SAVISQKPSRDICQRGTSLTIQCQVDSQVTMMFWYRQQPGQSLTLIATANQGSEATYESGFVIDKFPISRPNLTFSTLTVSNMSPEDSSIYLCSVGGTDPDQPQHFGDGTRLSIL.